The T cell receptor (beta chain) described here comes from a study of T cell changes during pregnancy in multiple sclerosis. This clone was seen a few times. Trimming cost V 3 bases and J 2 bases, with 14 bases left between them. The CDR3 loop spans 15 amino acids. Germline V gene lookup returns CDR1 SGHTA and CDR2 FQGNSA. Sequencing was performed with immunoSEQ multiplex PCR; in TCRdb, only in-frame clones are kept and a portion is missing. The table shows about 110,000 clones, with roughly 90% occurring only once. The material was peripheral blood, obtained after pregnancy. This clonotype was sampled from a female donor with multiple sclerosis, enrolled in a pregnancy study. The J gene is TRBJ2-7, the V gene TRBV7-2; maybe TRBD1 (6 bases). CDR3 DNA sequence: TGTGCCAGCAGCTTCGCGGACAGCCATACCTACGAGCAGTACTTC. This gives the protein CASSFADSHTYEQYF.